This T cell receptor beta chain is from a study of blood T cell repertoires in COVID-19 (dated by TCRdb to 2020 to 2022). Background on the whole study: Samples from collaborators originated in the United States, Italy and Spain and spanned both the acute and convalescent phases of COVID-19. Where available, HLA class I and class II types were taken from metadata supplied by the sample provider and were not determined by assay-based typing. Samples were obtained from the ongoing ImmuneRACE study (first 160 participants) and from some 1,200 subjects provided by 6 global collaborators. The material from the prospective study consisted of cDNA or gDNA derived from T cells, B-cell-depleted T cells, or PBMCs. The dataset comprised deeply sampled blood TCRbeta repertoires from subjects exposed to, actively infected with, or recovered from COVID-19. A de-identified subject ID, COVID-19 status, age in years and sex were almost always included in the sample metadata. The repertoires were made available in a free public database intended to serve as a resource for research on the immune response to SARS-CoV-2.

General conclusions and limits of the study: Clinical and demographic metadata were provided uncurated, with the amount varying by source and participant.

Collaborating institutions collected whole blood in K2EDTA tubes following their own protocols. Collaborator samples were shipped for TCRbeta analysis as frozen whole blood, isolated PBMCs, or DNA extracted from either sample type. TCRbeta CDR3 regions were amplified from genomic DNA by means of the immunoSEQ Assay, a bias-controlled multiplex PCR. For the original study's pipeline: The number of nucleated cells in each sample was estimated from the amplification of reference gene primers within the assay. To quantify the absolute abundance of each unique TCRbeta CDR3 rearrangement, sequence reads were collapsed and filtered. Productive Simpson clonality was computed per sample as the square root of Simpson's diversity index over productive rearrangements. This immuneACCESS table, as held by TCRdb, lists in-frame sequences with V and J called but not all clones. Of the missing ones, under half trace to an unresolved V gene in checked studies; the others have no known cause. The DNA was the basis for D and trimming; V, J and clone size are from that table. Present in this sample are 110,000 or so clones, more than 75% of which were seen just once. Together, the top ten hold more than 2% of the sample.

A remark on this clone: This clone's antigen is unknown. Base qualities are not at hand, and no much larger clone is one base apart.

Taken from cysteine to phenylalanine, the CDR3 has 19 residues. Only the CDR3 portion is preserved as DNA: 57 bases, with reading frame beginning at the first base. Per the germline V gene, SGHDN is the CDR1 and FVKESK is the CDR2. The V end loses 0 bases and the J end loses 0 bases, and a stretch of 18 bases separates them. The sample comprised peripheral blood. This sequence was found in a woman aged 45-60 years with acute or convalescent COVID-19. The chain is encoded by TRBV14 joined to TRBJ1-3; the D gene cannot be named for sure. The CDR3 has the sequence CASSQEAPPVTTSGNTIYF. In nucleotide form, the sequence is TGTGCCAGCAGCCAAGAGGCCCCGCCAGTTACCACCTCTGGAAACACCATATATTTT.